This T cell receptor beta chain was found in a study of blood T cell repertoires in COVID-19. Overall study: The United States, Italy and Spain provided the acute and convalescent COVID-19 samples. T cells, B-cell-depleted T cells, or PBMCs provided the cDNA or gDNA that served as material.

The V gene's germline CDR1 is LGHDT and CDR2 YNNKEL (reference sequence). This CDR3 spans 14 amino acids. Trimming left V 1 base short and J 5 bases short, with 8 bases between. Original analysis: Estimation of nucleated cell counts relied on the amplification of reference gene primers. The assay was immunoSEQ multiplex PCR, and TCRdb's table has in-frame clones only and misses some. V, J and clone size reflect that table, while D and trimming were determined from the DNA. The table includes 150,000 to 180,000 clones, more than 65% detected once. This clone showed up many times. What was sequenced was peripheral blood. The V and J genes are TRBV3-1 (or the pseudogene TRBV3-2) and TRBJ2-2; no clear D. This receptor was identified in a woman in her forties or fifties with acute or convalescent COVID-19. The CDR3 loop reads CASSQVSQTGELFF. The DNA for the CDR3 is TGTGCCAGCAGCCAAGTGTCACAAACCGGGGAGCTGTTTTTT.